This TCR beta chain was sequenced for a study of T-cell memory formation after mild COVID-19. Study-level information: Each donor largely had its own TCR clusters.

5'RACE with constant-segment primers built TCRalpha and TCRbeta cDNA libraries with UMIs. TCRdb reprocessed the 5' RACE reads with MiXCR, giving one entry per CDR3 protein. The table has hundreds of thousands of distinct CDR3 sequences, approximately 22% seen once. Sequenced material: PBMCs or a T cell subset sorted from them (not recorded which). The TCR originated in a young man who had mild COVID-19 (a few samples of this study predate the infection). Cell type and time point are not known.

CDR3 sequence: CASSLTGQGLFF. In DNA form, the CDR3 reads TGTGCCAGCAGTTTAACCGGACAGGGATTGTTTTTT. The chain has TRBV12-3 or TRBV12-4 and TRBJ1-4; 8 positions match TRBD1. The CDR3 is made up of 12 amino acids. With 2 bases clipped from V and 15 bases from J, the junction kept 5 bases outside the gene matches.